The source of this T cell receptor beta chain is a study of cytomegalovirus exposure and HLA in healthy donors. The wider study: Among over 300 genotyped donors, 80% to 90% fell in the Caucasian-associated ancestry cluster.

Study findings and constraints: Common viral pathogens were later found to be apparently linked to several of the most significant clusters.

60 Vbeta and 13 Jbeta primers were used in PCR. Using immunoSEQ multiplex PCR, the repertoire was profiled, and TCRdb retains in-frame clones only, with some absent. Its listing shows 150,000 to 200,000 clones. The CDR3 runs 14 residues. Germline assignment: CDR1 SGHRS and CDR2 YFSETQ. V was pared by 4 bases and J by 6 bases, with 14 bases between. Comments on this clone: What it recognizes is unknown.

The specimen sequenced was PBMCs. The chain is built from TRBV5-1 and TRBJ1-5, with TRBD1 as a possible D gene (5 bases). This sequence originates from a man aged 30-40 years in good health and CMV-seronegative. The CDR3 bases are TGCGCCAGCAGCGAAGGACAAGATACTCAGCCCCAGCATTTT. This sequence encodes CASSEGQDTQPQHF. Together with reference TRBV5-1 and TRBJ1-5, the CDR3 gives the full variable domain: KAGVTQTPRYLIKTRGQQVTLSCSPISGHRSVSWYQQTPGQGLQFLFEYFSETQRNKGNFPGRFSGRQFSNSRSEMNVSTLELGDSALYLCASSEGQDTQPQHFGDGTRLSIL.